This record concerns one T cell receptor beta chain sequence. Its target is not known. Clones were sequenced by immunoSEQ multiplex PCR, and TCRdb holds only the in-frame ones, with some missing. The sample lists 400,000 or so clones, approximately 96% occurring once. This entry comes from a study of shared clonotypes between healthy human individuals. Study background: Sampling drew on donors who were a couple of women and a few men aged 18 to 49. Each donor's CD4 naive and CD4 memory cells filled three plates apiece, CD8 naive two, and CD8 memory one. General study points: Larger estimated richness was generally seen in naive subsets than in memory subsets.

The J segment lost 1 base and the V segment lost 6 bases, leaving 4 bases of the junction unmatched. This CDR3 has 15 amino acids. Germline V lookup: CDR1 WSHSY, CDR2 SAAADI. The sequenced sample was memory CD8+ T cells sorted from blood. Subset specified: CD45RO+ cells pooled with CCR7-negative TemRA cells. The receptor comes from a man aged 25 to 40 in good health. The chain is built from TRBV10-2 and TRBJ2-3, with 10 bases matching TRBD2. The CDR3 bases are TGCGCCAGCAGAGTAGCGGGAGGAGGCACAGATACGCAGTATTTT. Its translation: CASRVAGGGTDTQYF.